The TCR beta chain described here comes from a study of blood T cell repertoires in COVID-19. Sequenced by immunoSEQ multiplex PCR; TCRdb stores in-frame clones only, minus some. The sample has more than 250,000 clones, approximately 90% seen once. Recruits, aged roughly 18 to 95 years, lived in around 24 US areas. Germline V CDR1 and CDR2: MDHEN, SYDVKM. J lost 4 bases, V lost 6 bases, and 12 bases had no gene match. This CDR3 region has 16 residues. The specimen sequenced was PBMCs or T cells enriched from blood (not recorded which). The chain links TRBV28 to TRBJ1-5; 7 positions match TRBD1. The receptor was derived from a woman between 40 and 55 years old who had recovered from COVID-19. Here the CDR3 DNA reads TGTGCCAGCAGGTTCGCGCTAGACAGGGAGAATCAGCCCCAGCATTTT. Translated, it gives CASRFALDRENQPQHF.